The present T cell receptor beta chain was sequenced within a study of long-term antiretroviral therapy in people with HIV. Study-level points and caveats: After ART, diversity increased yet remained lower than transplant donor controls.

Notes on this clone: Its cognate antigen is unknown.

The assay used was immunoSEQ (version v3.0), run at survey level. Here immunoSEQ multiplex PCR was the method, and the copy in TCRdb shows in-frame clones only, minus some. The sample lists some 23,000 clones, approximately 95% occurring once. V gave up 5 bases and J gave up 2 bases, with 15 bases separating them. From germline, CDR1 is SGHAT and CDR2 FQNNGV. The CDR3 consists of 15 residues. The starting material was unsorted PBMCs, obtained 7.6 years after starting antiretroviral therapy. This TCR derives from a woman in her forties with HIV. The rearrangement links TRBV11-2 to TRBJ2-5; maybe TRBD2 (5 bases). The CDR3 DNA is TGTGCCAGCAGCCAGGAGGTGGTTTATCAAGAGACCCAGTACTTC. It translates to CASSQEVVYQETQYF.